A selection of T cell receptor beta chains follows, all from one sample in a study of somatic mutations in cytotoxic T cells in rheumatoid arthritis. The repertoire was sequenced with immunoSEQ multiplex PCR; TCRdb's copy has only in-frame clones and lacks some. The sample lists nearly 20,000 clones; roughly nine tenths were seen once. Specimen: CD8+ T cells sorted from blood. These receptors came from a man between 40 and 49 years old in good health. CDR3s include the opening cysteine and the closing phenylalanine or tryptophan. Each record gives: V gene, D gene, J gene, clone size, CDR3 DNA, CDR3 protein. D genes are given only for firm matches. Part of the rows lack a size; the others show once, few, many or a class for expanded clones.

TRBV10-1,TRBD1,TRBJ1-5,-,TGCGCCACCTCGACAGGGAACGATCAGCCCCAGCATTTT,CATSTGNDQPQHF
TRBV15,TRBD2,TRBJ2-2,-,TGTGCCACCAGCAGAGGGTATAGCGGGGGCTTCGCGAACACCGGGGAGCTGTTTTTT,CATSRGYSGGFANTGELFF
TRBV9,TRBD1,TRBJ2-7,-,TGTGCCAGCAGCGCGCCAACCGGGACAGGGGCCCACGAGCAGTACTTC,CASSAPTGTGAHEQYF
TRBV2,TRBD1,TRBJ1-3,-,TGTGCCAGCAGTGAAGTTCAGGGGGGCGGAAACACCATATATTTT,CASSEVQGGGNTIYF
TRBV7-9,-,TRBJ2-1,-,TGTGCCAGCAGCTTTGAGGGGAGCTCCTACAATGAGCAGTTCTTC,CASSFEGSSYNEQFF
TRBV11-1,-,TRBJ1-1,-,TGTGCCAGCAGCTTAAATTCGCTTCCTTATGCCCCCACTGAAGCTTTCTTT,CASSLNSLPYAPTEAFF
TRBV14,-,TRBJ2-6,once,TGTGCCAGCAGCAGGACTGGGGCCAACGTCCTGACTTTC,CASSRTGANVLTF
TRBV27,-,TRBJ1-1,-,TGTGCCAGCAGTCTTTCCCAGATCGGCACTGAAGCTTTCTTT,CASSLSQIGTEAFF
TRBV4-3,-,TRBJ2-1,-,TGCGCCAGCAGCCTTGGGACTGAACACAATGAGCAGTTCTTC,CASSLGTEHNEQFF
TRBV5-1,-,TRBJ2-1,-,TGCGCCAGCAGGGGATTAGTATTAGATGAGCAGTTCTTC,CASRGLVLDEQFF
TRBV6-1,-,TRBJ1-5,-,TGTGCCAGCAGTGAAGCAGTTGGGACACTCAATCAGCCCCAGCATTTT,CASSEAVGTLNQPQHF
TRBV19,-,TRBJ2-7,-,TGTGCCAGTAGCTGGGGGTCGGGACAACACTACGAGCAGTACTTC,CASSWGSGQHYEQYF
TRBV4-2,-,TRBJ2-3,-,TGTGCCAGCAAGGGCCCTAGCACAGATACGCAGTATTTT,CASKGPSTDTQYF
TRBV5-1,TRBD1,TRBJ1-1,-,TGCGCCAGCAGCTCGACCGGGACAGATGAAGCTTTCTTT,CASSSTGTDEAFF
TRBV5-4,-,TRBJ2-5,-,TGTGCCAGCAGCTGGGAGAGGGAGAGACAAGAGACCCAGTACTTC,CASSWERERQETQYF
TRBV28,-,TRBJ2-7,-,TGTGCCAGCAGTAAGTCTCATGAGGTCCCAGCCTACGAGCAGTACTTC,CASSKSHEVPAYEQYF
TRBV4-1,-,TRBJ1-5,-,TGCGCCAGCAGCCAAGATCGATCCGGCCGGGGCAATCAGCCCCAGCATTTT,CASSQDRSGRGNQPQHF
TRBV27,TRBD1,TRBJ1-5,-,TGTGCCAGCAGTTTAGGGGGACAGGGGAATCAGCCCCAGCATTTT,CASSLGGQGNQPQHF
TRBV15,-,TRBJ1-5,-,TGTGCCACCAGCAGAGTTCTTCGCAGGGCCCCCGGCAATCAGCCCCAGCATTTT,CATSRVLRRAPGNQPQHF
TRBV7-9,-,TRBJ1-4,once,TGTGCCAGCAGCCCGGGGGGGGCTCCAACTAATGAAAAACTGTTTTTT,CASSPGGAPTNEKLFF
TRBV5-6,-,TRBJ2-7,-,TGTGCCAGCAGCTTCCGGGTCGGCGTAAACGAGCAGTACTTC,CASSFRVGVNEQYF
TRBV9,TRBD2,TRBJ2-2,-,TGTGCCAGCAGCGTAGGGGGAGGGTTCACCGGGGAGCTGTTTTTT,CASSVGGGFTGELFF
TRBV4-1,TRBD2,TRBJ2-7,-,TGCGCCAGCAGCCAGGCGCCGGGGGGGGCGGACTACGAGCAGTACTTC,CASSQAPGGADYEQYF
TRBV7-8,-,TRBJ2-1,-,TGTGCCAGCAGCTTAATACCGATGACTAGTTGGAATGAGCAGTTCTTC,CASSLIPMTSWNEQFF
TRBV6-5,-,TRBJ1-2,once,TGTGCCAGCAGTTACTCGGAGGGCTCCTATGGCTACACCTTC,CASSYSEGSYGYTF
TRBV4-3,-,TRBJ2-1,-,TGCGCCAGCAGCCAAGAAGCCGAATGGAATGAGCAGTTCTTC,CASSQEAEWNEQFF
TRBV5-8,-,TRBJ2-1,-,TGTGCCAGCAGCTTGGTACAGCAGGGTTCCTACAATGAGCAGTTCTTC,CASSLVQQGSYNEQFF
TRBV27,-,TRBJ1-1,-,TGTGCCAGCAGTTTATCGGTTGTGGCTGAAGCTTTCTTT,CASSLSVVAEAFF
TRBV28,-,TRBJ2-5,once,TGTGCCAGCAGTTTAAGACGAGAGGACCAAGAGACCCAGTACTTC,CASSLRREDQETQYF
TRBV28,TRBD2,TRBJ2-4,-,TGTGCCAGCAGTCCCTCGGGACTAGCGAACCTAGAGGCCAAAAACATTCAGTACTTC,CASSPSGLANLEAKNIQYF
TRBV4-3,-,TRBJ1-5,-,TGCGCCAGCAGCCAAGATCAAGGGAACAATCAGCCCCAGCATTTT,CASSQDQGNNQPQHF
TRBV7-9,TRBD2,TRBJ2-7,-,TGTGCCAGCAGCTTACCCGGGGGGTACGAGCAGTACTTC,CASSLPGGYEQYF
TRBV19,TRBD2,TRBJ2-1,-,TGTGCCAGTAGTCTAGCGGGCTGGGATGAGCAGTTCTTC,CASSLAGWDEQFF
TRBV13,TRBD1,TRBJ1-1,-,TGTGCCAGCAGCTCGGAGGGGACAGAAACAGGGTTGAACACTGAAGCTTTCTTT,CASSSEGTETGLNTEAFF
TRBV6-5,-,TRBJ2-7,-,TGTGCCAGCAGGGTACAGGGCAAAGACGAGCAGTACTTC,CASRVQGKDEQYF
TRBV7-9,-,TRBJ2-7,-,TGTGCCAGCAGCTCCCCGGGACAAAACTACGAGCAGTACTTC,CASSSPGQNYEQYF
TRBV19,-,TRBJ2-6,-,TGTGCCAGTAGTATGGGTCCTTCTGGGGCCAACGTCCTGACTTTC,CASSMGPSGANVLTF
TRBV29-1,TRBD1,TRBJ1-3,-,TGCAGCGTTGAGGGGGTGGACAGGGCTGGAAACACCATATATTTT,CSVEGVDRAGNTIYF
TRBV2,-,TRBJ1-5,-,TGTGCCAGCAGTGAAAACCTAGACATGCGGCCCCAGCATTTT,CASSENLDMRPQHF
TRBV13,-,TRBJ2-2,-,TGTGCCAGCAGCCCCCGGACGGTCACGAACACCGGGGAGCTGTTTTTT,CASSPRTVTNTGELFF
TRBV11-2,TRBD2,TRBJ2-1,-,TGTGCCAGCAGCTCGCGACTAGCGGGAGTTGTCGATGAGCAGTTCTTC,CASSSRLAGVVDEQFF
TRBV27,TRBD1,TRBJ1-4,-,TGTGCCAGCAGTTGGGGGAACAGGGGTGAAAAACTGTTTTTT,CASSWGNRGEKLFF
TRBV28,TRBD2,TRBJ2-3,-,TGTGCCAGCAGTTTACTAGCGGGAGGTTCAGATACGCAGTATTTT,CASSLLAGGSDTQYF
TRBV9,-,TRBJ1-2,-,TGTGCCAGCAGCGGCCCAGGGTGGGCGATCACCTTC,CASSGPGWAITF
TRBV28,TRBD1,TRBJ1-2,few,TGTGCCAGCAGTTTGTCCGCCCGGACTCCGACAGGGCACTATGGCTACACCTTC,CASSLSARTPTGHYGYTF
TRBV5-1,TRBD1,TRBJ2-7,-,TGCGCCAGCAGCTGGGGGACAGGCCAAACCTACGAGCAGTACTTC,CASSWGTGQTYEQYF
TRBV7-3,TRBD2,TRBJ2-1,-,TGTGCCAGCAGCTTAATATTGGCTAGCGGGAGCTACAATGAGCAGTTCTTC,CASSLILASGSYNEQFF
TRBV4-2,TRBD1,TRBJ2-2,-,TGTGCCAGCAGCCAAGATTGGACAGGGAAGGGGGAGCTGTTTTTT,CASSQDWTGKGELFF